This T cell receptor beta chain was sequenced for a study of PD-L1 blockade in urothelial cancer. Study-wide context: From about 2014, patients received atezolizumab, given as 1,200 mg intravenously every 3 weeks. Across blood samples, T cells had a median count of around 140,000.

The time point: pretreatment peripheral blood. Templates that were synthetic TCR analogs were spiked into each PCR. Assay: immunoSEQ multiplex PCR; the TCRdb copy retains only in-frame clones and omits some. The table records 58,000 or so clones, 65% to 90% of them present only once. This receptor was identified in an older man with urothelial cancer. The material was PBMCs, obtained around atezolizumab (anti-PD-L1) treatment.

The CDR3 nucleotides read TGTGCCATCAGTGAACTAGCGGGATTTAATGAGCAGTTCTTC. Protein sequence: CAISELAGFNEQFF. The chain uses TRBV10-3 and TRBJ2-1, with TRBD2 matching over 10 bases. CDR3 length: 14 residues. With 3 bases clipped from V and 7 bases from J, the junction kept 3 bases outside the gene matches. Germline CDR1 and CDR2: ENHRY and SYGVKD.